This record concerns one T cell receptor (beta chain) sequence. Its antigen is undetermined. This sample is drawn from a study of graft-versus-host responses after intestinal transplantation. Overall study context: Induction using anti-thymocyte globulin, followed by tacrolimus and steroids for 2 to 4 years, was given to all recipients.

TCRdb's table, derived via immunoSEQ multiplex PCR, lists solely in-frame clones and lacks some. The sample includes over 90,000 clones, roughly 93% of them seen just once. The study, taken as a whole, reports: GvH clones turned up in recipient marrow; some had shown up first in ileum or blood.

The TCR was taken from a human donor who received an intestinal transplant. Specimen: unstimulated CD8+ T cells sorted from spleen or lymph node cells, collected before intestinal transplant.

Here the CDR3 reads CASSLAVGPNTEAFF. The CDR3, as DNA: TGCGCCAGCAGCTTGGCCGTAGGCCCAAACACTGAAGCTTTCTTT. The chain couples TRBV5-1 to TRBJ1-1; D is ambiguous. CDR1 SGHRS and CDR2 YFSETQ come from the germline V gene. There are 15 residues in the CDR3. The germline V and J ends were trimmed by 0 bases and 2 bases, with 11 bases remaining between them.